This T cell receptor beta chain was observed in a study of cytomegalovirus exposure and HLA in healthy donors. Overall study results and limits: A prior analysis recorded that most TCR beta V segments were productive about 87% or about 30% of the time.

Trimming pared 5 bases from V and 6 bases from J, leaving 14 bases between. From germline, CDR1 is SGHDT and CDR2 YYEEEE. The CDR3 contains 13 residues. Primers for the PCR totalled 60 Vbeta and 13 Jbeta. Assay: immunoSEQ multiplex PCR; the TCRdb copy retains only in-frame clones and omits some. Altogether about 120,000 clones are present, 75% being singletons, with the ten largest covering approximately 3%. To note about this clone: The antigen is undetermined.

The sequenced sample consisted of PBMCs. The J gene is TRBJ1-1, the V gene TRBV5-6; no firm D call. The clonotype originates from a woman between 40 and 55 years old in good health and CMV-seropositive. CDR3 in DNA: TGTGCCAGCAGATCGATCGGCGGGTCTGAAGCTTTCTTT. Translated: CASRSIGGSEAFF.